Here is one T cell receptor (beta chain) with its context. These data originate in a study of human T cells and chemical hapten exposure. Sample time point: patch test 1, 2 weeks after DPC sensitization. Treatment indicated: therapeutic diphenylcyclopropenone sensitization with weekly scalp DPC. Blood draws preceded each patch test application. The CDR3 covers 15 residues. Germline V CDR1 and CDR2: MNHEY, SMNVEV (reference sequence). Trimming at V came to 2 bases and at J to 5 bases, leaving 8 bases not matched to a gene. TCRdb reprocessed the RACE reads with MiXCR, giving one entry per CDR3 protein. The sample includes a few hundred thousand distinct CDR3 sequences, roughly 4.8% seen only once; the top ten take under 3%.

The sequence was collected from a woman between 45 and 65 years old with alopecia areata. Some clones in this sample may be carry-over from other donors' samples. The J gene is TRBJ1-1, the V gene TRBV27; TRBD1 agrees at 7 bases. Sequencing was performed on whole blood, taken in connection with sensitization to the hapten diphenylcyclopropenone (DPC). The CDR3 nucleotides read TGTGCCAGCAGTTTAGAGGGGGCGATTGTAACTGAAGCTTTCTTT. This sequence encodes CASSLEGAIVTEAFF.